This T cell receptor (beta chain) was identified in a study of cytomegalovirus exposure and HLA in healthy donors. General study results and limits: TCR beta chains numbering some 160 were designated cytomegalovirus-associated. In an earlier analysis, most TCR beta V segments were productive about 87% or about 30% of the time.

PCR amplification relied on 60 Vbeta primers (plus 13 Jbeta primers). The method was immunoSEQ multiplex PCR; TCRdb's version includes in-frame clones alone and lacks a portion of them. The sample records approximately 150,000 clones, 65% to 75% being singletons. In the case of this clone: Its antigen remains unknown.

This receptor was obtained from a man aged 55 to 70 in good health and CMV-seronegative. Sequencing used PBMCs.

As DNA, the CDR3 is TGTGCCAGCAGCTTGGGACAGGGGACTGGGGAGCAGTTCTTC. Translated, it gives CASSLGQGTGEQFF. The chain employs TRBV5-6 and TRBJ2-1; 8 nucleotides align to TRBD1. From germline, CDR1 is SGHDT and CDR2 YYEEEE. This CDR3 is built from 14 residues. V trimming: 0 bases; J trimming: 10 bases; junction bases outside the gene matches: 6.